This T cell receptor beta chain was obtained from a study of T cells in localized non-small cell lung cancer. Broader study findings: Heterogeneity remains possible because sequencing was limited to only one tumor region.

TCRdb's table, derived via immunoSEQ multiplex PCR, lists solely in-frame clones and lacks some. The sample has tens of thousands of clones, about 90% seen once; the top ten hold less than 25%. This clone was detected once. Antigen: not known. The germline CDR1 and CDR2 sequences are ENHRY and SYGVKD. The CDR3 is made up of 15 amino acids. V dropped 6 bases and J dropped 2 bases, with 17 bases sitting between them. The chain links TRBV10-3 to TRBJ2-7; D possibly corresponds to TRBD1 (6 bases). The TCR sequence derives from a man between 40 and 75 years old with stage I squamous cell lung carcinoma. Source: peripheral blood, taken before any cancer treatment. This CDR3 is CAIRTDTGKPYEQYF. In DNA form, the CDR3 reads TGTGCCATCAGGACGGATACAGGGAAACCCTACGAGCAGTACTTC.